The 4 T cell receptor beta chains given below trace back to one sample, sequenced in a study of blood T cell repertoires in COVID-19. Sequenced by immunoSEQ multiplex PCR; TCRdb stores in-frame clones only, minus some. The sample consists of 250,000 or so clones, about nine tenths of them appearing once. The sequencing input was PBMCs or T cells enriched from blood (not recorded which). The receptors derive from a man aged 35 to 55 who had recovered from COVID-19.

V and J are TRBV9 and TRBJ2-7, with 15 nucleotides matching TRBD2. CDR3 size: 18 residues. The V and J ends lost 4 bases and 0 bases, in that order; junction bases with no gene match: 8. CDR1 is SGDLS, CDR2 YYNGEE, per germline. The CDR3 loop is CASSQGLAGGTSSYEQYF. CDR3 nucleotide sequence: TGTGCCAGCAGCCAAGGACTAGCGGGGGGGACGAGCTCCTACGAGCAGTACTTC.

The chain joins TRBV7-2 to TRBJ2-1; 12 positions agree with TRBD2. After removal of 5 bases from V and 4 bases from J, the junction contained 3 bases not matched to a gene. This CDR3 is built from 15 residues. Germline CDR1 SGHTA, CDR2 FQGNSA. CDR3 region: CASSGTSGPYNEQFF. CDR3 bases: TGTGCCAGCAGCGGGACTAGCGGGCCATACAATGAGCAGTTCTTC.

The chain recombines TRBV5-4 with TRBJ1-1; possibly TRBD1 for D (6 bases). Germline CDR1 reads SGHNT; CDR2 reads YYREEE (reference sequence). Deletions cut 1 base from V and 1 base from J, with 8 bases between. CDR3 length: 14 residues. CDR3 region: CASSLNRANTEAFF. The DNA for the CDR3 is TGTGCCAGCAGCTTGAACAGGGCGAACACTGAAGCTTTCTTT.

This chain links TRBV6-1 with TRBJ1-5; D uncertain. The germline gives CDR1 MNHNS, CDR2 SASEGT. V was pared by 0 bases and J by 4 bases, with 7 bases between. CDR3 length: 14 residues. CDR3 residues: CASSEAVSNQPQHF. The CDR3, as DNA: TGTGCCAGCAGTGAAGCTGTGTCTAATCAGCCCCAGCATTTT.